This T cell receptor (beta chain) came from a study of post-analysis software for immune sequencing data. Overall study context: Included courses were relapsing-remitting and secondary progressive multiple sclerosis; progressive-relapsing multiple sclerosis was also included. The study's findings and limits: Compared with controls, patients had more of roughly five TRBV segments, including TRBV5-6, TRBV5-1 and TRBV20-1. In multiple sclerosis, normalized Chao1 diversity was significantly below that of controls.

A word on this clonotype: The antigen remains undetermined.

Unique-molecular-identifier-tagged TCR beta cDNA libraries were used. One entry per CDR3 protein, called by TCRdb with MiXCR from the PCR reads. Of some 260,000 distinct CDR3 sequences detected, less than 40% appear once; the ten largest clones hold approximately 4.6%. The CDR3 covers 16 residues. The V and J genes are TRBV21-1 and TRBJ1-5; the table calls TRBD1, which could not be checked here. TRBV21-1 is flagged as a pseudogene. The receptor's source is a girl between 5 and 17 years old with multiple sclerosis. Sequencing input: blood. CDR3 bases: TGTGCCACCCTCACCAAGGACAGGGGGCGTAATCAGCCCCAGCATTTT. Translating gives CATLTKDRGRNQPQHF.